One sample yielded the 31 T cell receptor beta chains listed below, sequenced in a study of T cell clonality in common variable immunodeficiency. Produced via immunoSEQ multiplex PCR; TCRdb's table is partial and in-frame only. Observed in the sample are 40,000 to 50,000 clones, none of them singletons. Specimen: peripheral blood mononuclear cells. These receptors all come from a person aged 18 to 70 in good health.

Many counts were recorded for this clone. The covered CDR3 bases are TGTGCCAGCTCACCACCGAATTCTGGGCCCAAAGAGACC. Amino acid sequence: CASSPPNSGPKET. In full, the CDR3 is CASSPPNSGPKETQYF. This sequence joins TRBV18 and TRBJ2-5, with D unresolved. The CDR3 goes on 3 residues after the read ends, and that part is filled in from the germline J gene. V dropped 0 bases and J dropped 3 bases, with 14 bases sitting between them. Per the germline V gene, CDR1 is KGHSH and CDR2 is LQKENI. The CDR3 is made up of 16 amino acids.

Ten or more counts support this clone. The read gets to within 3 residues of the CDR3 end, and the germline J gene fills in the rest. The rearrangement joins TRBV19 to TRBJ2-7, with unresolved D. The CDR3 loop spans 14 amino acids. Germline values: CDR1 LNHDA, CDR2 SQIVND (reference sequence). The ends were cut back, 5 bases at V and 5 bases at J, with 16 bases in the middle. CDR3 DNA, as far as it was read: TGTGCCAGTAGTTGGGCATTTGGCATGGACGAG. Translation gives CASSWAFGMDE. The whole CDR3 protein is CASSWAFGMDEQYF. Combining the CDR3 with reference TRBV19 and TRBJ2-7 gives the whole variable domain DGGITQSPKYLFRKEGQNVTLSCEQNLNHDAMYWYRQDPGQGLRLIYYSQIVNDFQKGDIAEGYSVSREKKESFPLTVTSAQKNPTAFYLCASSWAFGMDEQYFGPGTRLTVT.

This clone has a count of ten or more. The read terminates 3 residues ahead of where the CDR3 ends, so the germline J gene completes it. The chain joins TRBV6-1 to TRBJ1-2; D is possibly TRBD1 (5 bases). Germline V gene lookup returns CDR1 MNHNS and CDR2 SASEGT. V was pared by 2 bases and J by 4 bases, with 8 bases between. There are 13 residues in the CDR3. The part of the CDR3 DNA that was read is TGTGCCAGCAGTGAAATGAGGGGCTATGGC. It is translated as CASSEMRGYG. The CDR3 reads in full as CASSEMRGYGYTF.

This clone was seen repeatedly, ten times or more. The read is 3 residues too short to cover the CDR3 end, so that end is filled in from the germline J gene. The V call is TRBV5-1, the J call TRBJ1-2, with a possible D match to TRBD1 (6 bases). This CDR3 has 14 residues. The V gene lost 5 bases and the J gene lost 3 bases, with 14 bases spanning the gap. Germline V gives CDR1 SGHRS, CDR2 YFSETQ. The CDR3 bases that were read are TGCGCCAGCAGAGGTTGGGGGGGCTACTATGGC. Amino acids: CASRGWGGYYG. The entire CDR3 protein is CASRGWGGYYGYTF.

In the case of this clone: The read terminates 3 residues before the CDR3 end, so the remaining end is supplied by the germline J gene. This chain links TRBV30 with TRBJ2-4, with 7 bases fitting TRBD1. Germline CDR1 GTSNPN, CDR2 SVGIG (reference sequence). The CDR3 covers 12 residues. This chain's CDR3 is CAWNRGVYGQYF. The sequenced CDR3 bases are TGTGCCTGGAACAGGGGAGTCTATGGT.

This clone showed up many times. Read data end 3 residues before the CDR3 end; the end is taken from the germline J gene. Other nucleotide sequences from this sample produce the same CDR3. The chain employs TRBV19 and TRBJ2-3; D is perhaps TRBD2 (6 bases). Germline V lookup: CDR1 LNHDA, CDR2 SQIVND (reference sequence). This CDR3 is built from 14 residues. V was pared by 5 bases and J by 4 bases, with 13 bases between. The sequenced part of the CDR3 DNA is TGTGCCAGTAGTGTCGGGGGATCGGCAGATACG. It codes for CASSVGGSADT. The full CDR3 is CASSVGGSADTQYF.

This clone has a count of ten or more. The CDR3 end lies 3 residues beyond the end of the read and is filled in from the germline J gene. V gene TRBV5-4 combines with J gene TRBJ2-3; 8 nucleotides match TRBD2. J gave up 2 bases and V 4 bases, and 6 bases lay outside the gene matches. Germline V CDR1 and CDR2: SGHNT, YYREEE (reference sequence). This CDR3 region has 15 residues. The CDR3: CASSPGGALTDTQYF. CDR3 DNA, as far as it was read: TGTGCCAGCAGCCCCGGGGGGGCCCTCACAGATACG.

Ten or more counts support this clone. Coverage ceases 3 residues before the CDR3 finishes, and the germline J gene fills in the end. This chain connects TRBV29-1 to TRBJ2-3; 7 bases fit TRBD1. CDR3 length equals 17 residues. CDR1 and CDR2 from the germline V gene are SQVTM and ANQGSEA. The V gene end was trimmed by 4 bases and the J gene end by 2 bases; junction bases not matched to a gene: 15. CDR3 residues: CSVAPQQGLTNTDTQYF. CDR3 DNA (partial): TGCAGCGTTGCCCCCCAACAGGGGCTGACTAACACAGATACG.

This clone has a count of ten or more. The read ends 3 residues shy of where the CDR3 ends; the end is completed using the germline J gene. V and J are TRBV7-2 and TRBJ2-7; D remains ambiguous. CDR3 size: 13 residues. V was cut by 8 bases and J by 0 bases, with 11 bases left in between. Per germline, CDR1 SGHTA and CDR2 FQGNSA. CDR3 residues: CASAYSASYEQYF. CDR3 bases read: TGTGCCAGCGCTTACAGTGCCTCCTACGAG.

Regarding this clone: Sequencing ends 3 residues short of the CDR3 end; the germline J gene provides the rest. The chain combines TRBV5-5 with TRBJ2-3; no clear D. Germline V gives CDR1 SGHKS, CDR2 YYEKEE (reference sequence). The CDR3 has 15 residues. The CDR3 sequence: CASSLALHSNQPQYF. The part of the CDR3 DNA that was read is TGTGCCAGCAGCTTGGCCCTCCATAGCAATCAGCCG.

This clone showed up many times. The CDR3 extends 3 residues past the end of the read, so its final part is completed from the germline J gene. This chain joins TRBV30 and TRBJ1-1; 9 nucleotides agree with TRBD1. Germline V CDR1 and CDR2: GTSNPN, SVGIG (reference sequence). The CDR3 covers 16 residues. V shed 2 bases and J 1 base; nucleotides not matched to a gene: 8. The CDR3 sequence is CAWSTRDRVRNTEAFF. Incomplete CDR3 DNA: TGTGCCTGGAGTACCCGGGACAGGGTAAGGAACACTGAA.

This clone has ten or more counts. The missing CDR3 end, 3 residues past where the read stops, is filled in from the germline J gene. The chain recombines TRBV20-1 with TRBJ1-3; 7 bases are a match to TRBD1. The CDR3 covers 12 residues. Trimming cost V 8 bases and J 0 bases; bases outside gene matches: 1. Looked up from germline, CDR1 is DFQATT and CDR2 is SNEGSKA (reference sequence). The sequenced part of the CDR3 DNA is TGCAGTACAGGGGACTCTGGAAACACC. Its translation: CSTGDSGNT. The whole CDR3 reads CSTGDSGNTIYF.

This clone has ten or more counts. The read terminates 3 residues before the CDR3 end, so the remaining end is supplied by the germline J gene. The chain joins TRBV19 to TRBJ2-7; 10 nucleotides line up with TRBD1. Germline CDR1 is LNHDA and CDR2 is SQIVND (reference sequence). This CDR3 spans 15 amino acids. V was clipped by 4 bases and J by 3 bases; unmatched bases: 6. CDR3 DNA, as far as it was read: TGTGCCAGTAGTACACCGGGACAGGGGCACTACGAG. As protein: CASSTPGQGHYE. The whole CDR3 region reads CASSTPGQGHYEQYF.

This clone was counted at least ten times. The read finishes 3 residues shy of the CDR3 end, and the germline J gene is used to complete it. The rearrangement links TRBV6-2 or TRBV6-3 to TRBJ1-1; unclear D gene. The germline V gene encodes CDR1 MNHEY and CDR2 SVGEGT. The CDR3 spans 14 residues. Trimming removed 3 bases at V and 6 bases at J, with 14 bases between. The sequenced part of the CDR3 DNA is TGTGCCAGCAGTTATGGTCACCCCGGGGCTGAA. Its translation is CASSYGHPGAE. The CDR3, in full, reads CASSYGHPGAEAFF.

As to this clone: The read terminates 3 residues ahead of where the CDR3 ends, so the germline J gene completes it. Other DNA sequences in the sample encode the same CDR3. This sequence joins TRBV18 and TRBJ2-5, with a possible D match to TRBD2 (5 bases). The CDR3 sequence is 13 residues long. Germline V CDR1 and CDR2: KGHSH, LQKENI. V was shortened by 6 bases and J by 2 bases, with 10 bases between the two germline ends. Here the CDR3 reads CASSPGLQETQYF. The sequenced CDR3 bases are TGTGCCAGCTCGCCGGGGTTACAAGAGACC.

The sample holds many counts of this clone. The sequenced fragment ends 3 residues before the CDR3 boundary, so the rest is inferred from the germline J gene. This rearrangement joins TRBV19 to TRBJ1-4; TRBD1 matches 7 bases. The CDR3 has 16 amino acids. Germline V lookup: CDR1 LNHDA, CDR2 SQIVND (reference sequence). Trimming removed 8 bases from V and 3 bases from J; junction bases left unmatched: 12. CDR3 amino acids: CASHTGANWPNEKLFF. The CDR3 DNA, read in part, is TGTGCCAGTCACACAGGGGCGAATTGGCCTAATGAAAAA.

This clone occurred many times. The read falls 3 residues short of the CDR3 end, and the missing part is taken from the germline J gene. The chain uses TRBV2 and TRBJ1-2, with 9 bases fitting TRBD1. V shed 2 bases, J shed 4 bases, and the junction held 11 bases outside the gene matches. CDR1 and CDR2 from the germline V gene are SNHLY and FYNNEI. This CDR3 has 17 residues. Incomplete CDR3 DNA: TGTGCCAGCAGTGAACTTCTTTGGGACAGGGAGGCCTATGGC. Translating it yields CASSELLWDREAYG. The CDR3, in full, reads CASSELLWDREAYGYTF.

In its sample, this clone was seen many times. This chain's CDR3 is CASSILDRSNQPQHF. The sequenced CDR3 bases are TGTGCCAGTAGTATATTGGACAGGAGCAATCAGCCC. J is TRBJ1-5 and V is TRBV19, with 7 bases lining up with TRBD1. The DNA ends 3 residues before the CDR3 does, and the rest of the CDR3 is filled in from the germline J gene. Germline V gene sequence: CDR1 LNHDA, CDR2 SQIVND (reference sequence). The CDR3 is made up of 15 amino acids. After removal of 2 bases from V and 1 base from J, the junction contained 2 bases not matched to a gene. The full variable domain, rest sourced from reference TRBV19 and TRBJ1-5, is DGGITQSPKYLFRKEGQNVTLSCEQNLNHDAMYWYRQDPGQGLRLIYYSQIVNDFQKGDIAEGYSVSREKKESFPLTVTSAQKNPTAFYLCASSILDRSNQPQHFGDGTRLSIL.

This clone showed up many times. CDR3 bases read: TGTGCCAGTAGTATAGAGGCTTACCAGGGGGACATT. This codes for CASSIEAYQGDI. The CDR3 reads in full as CASSIEAYQGDIQYF. The chain couples TRBV19 to TRBJ2-4; TRBD1 aligns across 7 bases. The read stops 3 residues short of the end of the CDR3; the missing end is completed from the germline J gene. V lost 0 bases and J lost 8; bases outside the gene matches: 7. CDR3 size: 15 residues. CDR1 is LNHDA, CDR2 SQIVND, per germline (reference sequence).

The table lists this clone with many counts. The read finishes 3 residues shy of the CDR3 end, and the germline J gene is used to complete it. The chain recombines TRBV5-1 with TRBJ1-4; D is perhaps TRBD1 (5 bases). Germline V gene data show CDR1 as SGHRS and CDR2 as YFSETQ. This CDR3 spans 17 amino acids. Trimming removed 0 bases from V and 0 bases from J, with 12 bases in between. The DNA read from the CDR3 is TGCGCCAGCAGCTTGGGACTCTCAGGGACAACTAATGAAAAA. Translation gives CASSLGLSGTTNEK. Given in full, the CDR3 is CASSLGLSGTTNEKLFF.

This clone was found many times. The read terminates 3 residues ahead of where the CDR3 ends, so the germline J gene completes it. V gene TRBV2 combines with J gene TRBJ2-5; 14 bases map to TRBD2. The CDR3 is made up of 17 amino acids. Per the germline V gene, CDR1 is SNHLY and CDR2 is FYNNEI. V was pared by 6 bases and J by 7 bases, with 13 bases of the junction left unmatched. CDR3 sequence reads: CASRKGTSGGRQGTQYF. The DNA read from the CDR3 is TGTGCCAGCAGGAAGGGGACTAGCGGGGGCCGCCAGGGGACC.

This clone showed up many times. The read comes to an end 3 residues before the CDR3 does, leaving the germline J gene to fill in the end. The chain joins TRBV18 to TRBJ2-7; 7 bases line up with TRBD1. CDR3 length: 15 amino acids. Germline V lookup: CDR1 KGHSH, CDR2 LQKENI. The trim removed 1 base at V and 6 bases at J, leaving 9 bases unmatched. The CDR3 DNA, read in part, is TGTGCCAGCTCACCACTTAGCCAGGGGGTGTCCGAG. This encodes CASSPLSQGVSE. The CDR3 as a whole reads CASSPLSQGVSEQYF.

This clone was seen many times. The CDR3: CASASQGGASTDTQYF. The sequenced part of the CDR3 DNA is TGTGCCAGCGCAAGTCAAGGGGGGGCTAGCACAGATACG. V usage is TRBV7-8 and J usage is TRBJ2-3, with a weak D call TRBD2 (7 bases). The read ends 3 residues early relative to the CDR3; the germline J gene fills the gap. Germline loops: CDR1 SGHVS, CDR2 FQNEAQ. The CDR3 covers 16 residues. V lost 8 bases and J lost 0, with 18 bases in between.

This clone occurred many times. The CDR3 end lies 3 residues beyond the end of the read and is filled in from the germline J gene. The V gene is TRBV18, the J gene TRBJ1-6, with no clear D. Germline V gives CDR1 KGHSH, CDR2 LQKENI. The V and J ends lost 3 bases and 3 bases respectively, with 9 bases between them. The CDR3 runs 15 residues. Here the CDR3 reads CASSPAGNYNSPLHF. CDR3 DNA (partial): TGTGCCAGCTCACCTGCAGGAAACTATAATTCACCC.

This clone was counted many times. The CDR3 goes on 3 residues after the read ends, and that part is filled in from the germline J gene. The chain couples TRBV4-1 to TRBJ2-2; TRBD1 is a possible D gene (5 bases). This CDR3 spans 15 amino acids. Trimming shortened V by 2 bases and J by 3 bases, and 10 bases separated the two germline ends. CDR1 and CDR2 (germline): MGHRA, YSYEKL. This CDR3 reads CASSQRARDTGELFF. CDR3 DNA, as far as it was read: TGCGCCAGCAGCCAAAGGGCCAGGGACACCGGGGAG.

As regards this clone: Read sequence stops 3 residues before the CDR3 end, and the germline J gene provides the missing end. The chain carries TRBV30 and TRBJ2-2; the D gene is possibly TRBD2 (5 bases). The CDR3 has 13 amino acids. Germline assignment: CDR1 GTSNPN and CDR2 SVGIG (reference sequence). Here the CDR3 reads CAWRASGYEKLFF. The DNA read from the CDR3 is TGTGCCTGGCGGGCCTCGGGGTATGAAAAG. Full variable domain (missing parts from reference TRBV30 and TRBJ2-2): SQTIHQWPATLVQPVGSPLSLECTVEGTSNPNLYWYRQAAGRGLQLLFYSVGIGQISSEVPQNLSASRPQDRQFILSSKKLLLSDSGFYLCAWRASGYEKLFFGEGSRLTVL.

This clone was observed many times. The CDR3 goes on 3 residues after the read ends, and that part is filled in from the germline J gene. V usage is TRBV12-3 or TRBV12-4 and J usage is TRBJ2-2; a weak D match, TRBD1 (6 bases). This CDR3 is 13 amino acids long. V was clipped by 5 bases and J by 6 bases, with 10 bases between them. The covered CDR3 bases are TGTGCCAGCAGTGCCGGGACACCCGGGGAG. Protein sequence: CASSAGTPGE. The entire CDR3 is CASSAGTPGELFF.

This clone was observed many times. Read data end 3 residues before the CDR3 end; the end is taken from the germline J gene. The chain recombines TRBV18 with TRBJ2-3, with D unresolved. This CDR3 region has 15 residues. Germline lookup yields CDR1 KGHSH and CDR2 LQKENI. Trimming removed 3 bases at V and 0 bases at J, with 10 bases between. CDR3 in amino acids: CASSPAATSTDTQYF. Partial CDR3 DNA: TGTGCCAGCTCACCGGCCGCGACTAGCACAGATACG.

This clone was seen at least ten times. The CDR3 end falls 3 residues outside the read, so it is completed with the germline J gene. The chain combines TRBV7-8 with TRBJ1-1; TRBD1 is a possible D gene (5 bases). The CDR3 consists of 14 residues. Trimming took off 5 bases at V and 2 bases at J, with 12 bases between the two ends. Germline V gene data show CDR1 as SGHVS and CDR2 as FQNEAQ. The sequenced part of the CDR3 DNA is TGTGCCAGCAGCCCGCAGTGGGGCAACACTGAA. Its translation: CASSPQWGNTE. The whole CDR3 sequence reads CASSPQWGNTEAFF.

This clone has a count of ten or more. The read ends 3 residues before the CDR3 terminus; that terminus is restored from the germline J gene. The chain links TRBV7-2 to TRBJ2-3; maybe TRBD2 (5 bases). Trimming cost V 5 bases and J 0 bases, with 12 bases left between them. The CDR3 has 15 amino acids. The V gene's germline CDR1 is SGHTA and CDR2 FQGNSA. The CDR3 sequence is CASSPARTSTDTQYF. CDR3 DNA (partial): TGTGCCAGCAGCCCAGCTAGGACTAGCACAGATACG. The variable domain in full, completed from reference TRBV7-2 and TRBJ2-3, reads GAGVSQSPSNKVTEKGKDVELRCDPISGHTALYWYRQSLGQGLEFLIYFQGNSAPDKSGLPSDRFSAERTGGSVSTLTIQRTQQEDSAVYLCASSPARTSTDTQYFGPGTRLTVL.

This clone was detected many times. The sequence runs out 3 residues before the end of the CDR3; the remainder is reconstructed from the germline J gene. J is TRBJ1-1 and V is TRBV6-2 or TRBV6-3; D is ambiguous. Germline loops: CDR1 MNHEY, CDR2 SVGEGT. The CDR3 has 13 amino acids. Trimming took off 6 bases at V and 1 base at J, with 9 bases between the two ends. The covered CDR3 bases are TGTGCCAGCAGCGTCCACGGGAACACTGAA. It codes for CASSVHGNTE. The CDR3 as a whole reads CASSVHGNTEAFF.